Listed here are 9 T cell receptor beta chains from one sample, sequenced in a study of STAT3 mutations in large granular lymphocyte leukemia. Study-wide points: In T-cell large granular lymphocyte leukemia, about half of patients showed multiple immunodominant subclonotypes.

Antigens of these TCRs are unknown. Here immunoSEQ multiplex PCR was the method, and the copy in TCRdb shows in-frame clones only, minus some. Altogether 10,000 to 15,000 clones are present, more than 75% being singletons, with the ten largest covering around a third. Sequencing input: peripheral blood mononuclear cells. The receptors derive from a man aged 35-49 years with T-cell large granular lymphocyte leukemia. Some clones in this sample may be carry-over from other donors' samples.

The CDR3 DNA sequence: TGTGCCAGCAGTTTAATATGGCGGGGGGACGTCCCCGAGCAGTACTTC. It is translated as CASSLIWRGDVPEQYF. V and J are TRBV27 and TRBJ2-7; 8 nucleotides agree with TRBD2. V gave up 2 bases and J gave up 6 bases; unmatched junction bases: 12. From germline, CDR1 is MNHEY and CDR2 SMNVEV (reference sequence). The CDR3 is 16 residues long.

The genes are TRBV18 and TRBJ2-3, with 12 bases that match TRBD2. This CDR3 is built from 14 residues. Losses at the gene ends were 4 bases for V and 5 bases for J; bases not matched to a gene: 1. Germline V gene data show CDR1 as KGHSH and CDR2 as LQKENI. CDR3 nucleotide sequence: TGTGCCAGCTCACGGACTAGCGGGGAAGATACGCAGTATTTT. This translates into CASSRTSGEDTQYF.

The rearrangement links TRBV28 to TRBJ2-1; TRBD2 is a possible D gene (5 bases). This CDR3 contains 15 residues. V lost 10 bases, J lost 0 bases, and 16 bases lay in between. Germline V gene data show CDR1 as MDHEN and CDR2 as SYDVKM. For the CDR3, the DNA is TGTGCCACCGGGTACGGACTGAACTCCTACAATGAGCAGTTCTTC. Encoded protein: CATGYGLNSYNEQFF.

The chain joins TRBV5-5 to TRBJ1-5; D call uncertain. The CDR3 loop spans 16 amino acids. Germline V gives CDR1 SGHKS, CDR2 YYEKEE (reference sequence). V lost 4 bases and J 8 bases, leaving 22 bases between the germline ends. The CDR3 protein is CASSPSNPGAREPQHF. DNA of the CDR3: TGTGCCAGCAGCCCGTCCAACCCGGGAGCTCGTGAGCCCCAGCATTTT.

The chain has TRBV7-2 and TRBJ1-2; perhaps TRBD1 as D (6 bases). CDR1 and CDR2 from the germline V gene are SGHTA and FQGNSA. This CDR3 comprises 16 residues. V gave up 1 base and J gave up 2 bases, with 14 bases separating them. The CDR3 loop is CASSLEGRGANYGYTF. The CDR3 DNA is TGTGCCAGCAGCTTAGAGGGGAGGGGGGCAAACTATGGCTACACCTTC.

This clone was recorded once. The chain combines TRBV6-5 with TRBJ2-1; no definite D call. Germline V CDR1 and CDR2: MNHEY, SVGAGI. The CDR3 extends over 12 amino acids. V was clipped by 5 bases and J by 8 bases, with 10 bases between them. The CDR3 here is CASSPRTYEQFF. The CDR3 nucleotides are TGTGCCAGCAGTCCAAGGACGTATGAGCAGTTCTTC.

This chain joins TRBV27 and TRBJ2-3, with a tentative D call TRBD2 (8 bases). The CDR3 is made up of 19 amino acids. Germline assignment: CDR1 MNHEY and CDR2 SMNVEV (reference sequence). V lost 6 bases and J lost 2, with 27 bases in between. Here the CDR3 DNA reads TGTGCCAGCAGCCTAAATCGGGGGGGCAGGGGGGCGGTCACAGATACGCAGTATTTT. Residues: CASSLNRGGRGAVTDTQYF.

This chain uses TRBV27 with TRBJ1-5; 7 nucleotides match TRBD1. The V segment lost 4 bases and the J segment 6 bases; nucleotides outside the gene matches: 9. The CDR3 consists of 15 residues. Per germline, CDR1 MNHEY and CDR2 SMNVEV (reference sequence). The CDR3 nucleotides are TGTGCCAGCAGTTCGACAGGGAGTGGGAGTCAGCCCCAGCATTTT. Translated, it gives CASSSTGSGSQPQHF.

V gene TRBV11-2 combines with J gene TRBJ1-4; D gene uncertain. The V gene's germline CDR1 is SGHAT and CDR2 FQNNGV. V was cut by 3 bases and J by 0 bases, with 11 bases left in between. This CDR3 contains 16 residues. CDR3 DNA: TGTGCCAGCAGCTTTTCAGCGGCAGCAACTAATGAAAAACTGTTTTTT. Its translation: CASSFSAAATNEKLFF. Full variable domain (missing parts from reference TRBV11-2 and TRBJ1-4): EAGVAQSPRYKIIEKRQSVAFWCNPISGHATLYWYQQILGQGPKLLIQFQNNGVVDDSQLPKDRFSAERLKGVDSTLKIQPAKLEDSAVYLCASSFSAAATNEKLFFGSGTQLSVL.